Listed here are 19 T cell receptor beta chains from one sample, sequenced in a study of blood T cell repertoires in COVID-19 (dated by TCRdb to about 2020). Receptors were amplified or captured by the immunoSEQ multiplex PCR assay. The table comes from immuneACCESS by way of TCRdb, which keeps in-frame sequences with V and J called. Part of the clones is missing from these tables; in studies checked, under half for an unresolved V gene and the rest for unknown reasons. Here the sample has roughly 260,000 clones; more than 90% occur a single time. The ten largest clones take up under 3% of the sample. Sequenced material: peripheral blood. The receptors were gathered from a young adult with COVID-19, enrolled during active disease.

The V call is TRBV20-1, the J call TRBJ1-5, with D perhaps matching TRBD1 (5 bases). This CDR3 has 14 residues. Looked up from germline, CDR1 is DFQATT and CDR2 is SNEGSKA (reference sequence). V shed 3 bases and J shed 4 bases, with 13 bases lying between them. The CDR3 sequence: CSASLQGMNQPQHF. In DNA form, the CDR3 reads TGCAGTGCTAGTCTGCAGGGAATGAATCAGCCCCAGCATTTT.

CDR3 sequence (DNA): TGTGCCATCGCCCTTCAGGGGGGAGAGACCCAGTACTTC. Its translation: CAIALQGGETQYF. The rearrangement links TRBV10-3 to TRBJ2-5, with TRBD1 as a possible D gene (7 bases). CDR3 size: 13 residues. The V gene's germline CDR1 is ENHRY and CDR2 SYGVKD. The V gene lost 8 bases and the J gene lost 4 bases, with 14 bases spanning the gap.

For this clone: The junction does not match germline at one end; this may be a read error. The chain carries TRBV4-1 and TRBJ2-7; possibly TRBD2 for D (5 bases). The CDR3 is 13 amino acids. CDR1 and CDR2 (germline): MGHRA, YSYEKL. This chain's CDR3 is CASSPQSGYGQYF. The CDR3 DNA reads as TGCGCCAGCAGCCCCCAGAGCGGTTACGGGCAGTACTTC.

DNA of the CDR3: TGTGCCAGCACCCTACAGGGATGGGGCTACACCTTC. Protein product: CASTLQGWGYTF. V usage is TRBV2 and J usage is TRBJ1-2; the D gene is possibly TRBD1 (6 bases). Trimming shortened V by 7 bases and J by 8 bases, and 14 bases separated the two germline ends. Germline V lookup: CDR1 SNHLY, CDR2 FYNNEI. The CDR3 runs 12 residues.

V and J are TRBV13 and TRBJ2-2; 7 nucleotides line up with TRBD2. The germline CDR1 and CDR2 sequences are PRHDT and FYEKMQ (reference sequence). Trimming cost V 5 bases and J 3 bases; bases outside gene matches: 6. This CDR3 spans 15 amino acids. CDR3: CASSTRLAHTGELFF. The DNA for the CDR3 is TGTGCCAGCAGCACCCGACTAGCCCACACCGGGGAGCTGTTTTTT.

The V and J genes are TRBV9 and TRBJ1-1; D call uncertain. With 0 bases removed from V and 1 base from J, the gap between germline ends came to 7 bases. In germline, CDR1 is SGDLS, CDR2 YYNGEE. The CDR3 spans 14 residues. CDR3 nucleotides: TGTGCCAGCAGCGTAGTACCAGGGAACACTGAAGCTTTCTTT. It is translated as CASSVVPGNTEAFF. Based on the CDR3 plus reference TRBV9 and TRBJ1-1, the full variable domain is DSGVTQTPKHLITATGQRVTLRCSPRSGDLSVYWYQQSLDQGLQFLIQYYNGEERAKGNILERFSAQQFPDLHSELNLSSLELGDSALYFCASSVVPGNTEAFFGQGTRLTVV.

The CDR3 is CASSPRPGQGDTGELFF. In DNA form, the CDR3 reads TGTGCCAGCAGTCCGCGACCGGGACAGGGAGACACCGGGGAGCTGTTTTTT. This chain connects TRBV6-6 to TRBJ2-2, with 9 bases fitting TRBD1. V lost 5 bases and J lost 3; bases outside the gene matches: 10. Germline loops: CDR1 MNHNY, CDR2 SVGAGI (reference sequence). The CDR3 runs to 17 residues.

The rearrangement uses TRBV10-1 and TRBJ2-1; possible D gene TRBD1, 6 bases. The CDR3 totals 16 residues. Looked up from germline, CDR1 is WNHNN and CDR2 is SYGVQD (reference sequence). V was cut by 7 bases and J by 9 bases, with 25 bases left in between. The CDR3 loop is CASIEDRRYRESEQFF. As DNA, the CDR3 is TGCGCCAGCATTGAAGACCGCCGATACAGGGAATCTGAGCAGTTCTTC.

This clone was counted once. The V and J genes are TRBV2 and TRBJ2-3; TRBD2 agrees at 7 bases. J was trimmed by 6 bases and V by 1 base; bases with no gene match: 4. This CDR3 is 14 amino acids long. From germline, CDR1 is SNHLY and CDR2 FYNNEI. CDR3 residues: CASSEGLATDTQYF. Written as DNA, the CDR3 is TGTGCCAGCAGTGAAGGACTAGCTACCGATACGCAGTATTTT. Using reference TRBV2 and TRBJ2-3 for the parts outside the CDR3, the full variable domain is EPEVTQTPSHQVTQMGQEVILRCVPISNHLYFYWYRQILGQKVEFLVSFYNNEISEKSEIFDDQFSVERPDGSNFTLKIRSTKLEDSAMYFCASSEGLATDTQYFGPGTRLTVL.

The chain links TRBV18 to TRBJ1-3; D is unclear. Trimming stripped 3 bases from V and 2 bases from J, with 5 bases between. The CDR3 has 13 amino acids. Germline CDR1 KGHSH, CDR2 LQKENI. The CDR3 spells CASSPSAGNTIYF. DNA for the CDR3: TGTGCCAGCTCACCTTCCGCTGGAAACACCATATATTTT.

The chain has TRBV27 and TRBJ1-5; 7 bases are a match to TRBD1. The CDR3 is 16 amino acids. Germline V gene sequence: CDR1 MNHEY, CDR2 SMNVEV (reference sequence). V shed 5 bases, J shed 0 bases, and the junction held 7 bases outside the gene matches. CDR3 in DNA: TGTGCCAGCAGTCCCTACGGGACAGTTAGCAATCAGCCCCAGCATTTT. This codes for CASSPYGTVSNQPQHF.

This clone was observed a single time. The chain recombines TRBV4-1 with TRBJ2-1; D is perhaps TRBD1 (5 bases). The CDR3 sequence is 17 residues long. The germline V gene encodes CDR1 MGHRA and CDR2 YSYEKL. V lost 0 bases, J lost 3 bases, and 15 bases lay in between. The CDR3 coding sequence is TGCGCCAGCAGCCAAGATCTTCAGGGAAGAAGCTACAATGAGCAGTTCTTC. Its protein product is CASSQDLQGRSYNEQFF.

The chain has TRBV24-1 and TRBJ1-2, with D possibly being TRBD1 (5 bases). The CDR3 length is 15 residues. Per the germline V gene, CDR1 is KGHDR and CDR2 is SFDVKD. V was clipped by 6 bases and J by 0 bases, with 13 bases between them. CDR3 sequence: CATSPSAGTNYGYTF. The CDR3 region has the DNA TGTGCCACCAGTCCCAGCGCAGGGACTAACTATGGCTACACCTTC.

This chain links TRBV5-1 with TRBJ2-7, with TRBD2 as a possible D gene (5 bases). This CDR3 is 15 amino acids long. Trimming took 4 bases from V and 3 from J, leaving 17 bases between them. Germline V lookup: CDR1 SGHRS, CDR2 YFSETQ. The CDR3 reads CASSRASGTLYEQYF. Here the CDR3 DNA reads TGCGCCAGCAGCCGCGCCAGCGGAACACTCTACGAGCAGTACTTC.

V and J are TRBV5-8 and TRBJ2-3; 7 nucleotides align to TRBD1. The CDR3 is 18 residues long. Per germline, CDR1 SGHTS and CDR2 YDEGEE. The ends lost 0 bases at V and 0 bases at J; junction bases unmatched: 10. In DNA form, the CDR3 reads TGTGCCAGCAGCTTGGGCAGGGTGAGACAGGGAAGCACAGATACGCAGTATTTT. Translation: CASSLGRVRQGSTDTQYF.

As DNA, the CDR3 is TGTGCCAGCAGCTTAGCCTATGGGCTCGGGGCCAACGTCCTGACTTTC. As protein: CASSLAYGLGANVLTF. The chain recombines TRBV11-2 with TRBJ2-6; D remains unclear. Trimming took 1 base from V and 4 from J, leaving 11 bases between them. The germline V gene encodes CDR1 SGHAT and CDR2 FQNNGV. The CDR3 runs to 16 residues.

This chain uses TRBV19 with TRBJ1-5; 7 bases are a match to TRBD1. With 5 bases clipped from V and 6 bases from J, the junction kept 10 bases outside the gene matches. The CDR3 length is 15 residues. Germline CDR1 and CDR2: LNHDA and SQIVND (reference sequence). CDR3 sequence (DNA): TGTGCCAGTAGTTGGGGGACAGTGGGGGGTCAGCCCCAGCATTTT. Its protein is CASSWGTVGGQPQHF.

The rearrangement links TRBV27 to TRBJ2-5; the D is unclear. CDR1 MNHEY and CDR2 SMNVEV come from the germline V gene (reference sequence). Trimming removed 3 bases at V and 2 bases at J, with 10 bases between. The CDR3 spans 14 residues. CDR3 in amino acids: CASSFLDGQETQYF. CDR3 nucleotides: TGTGCCAGCAGTTTCCTAGACGGACAAGAGACCCAGTACTTC.

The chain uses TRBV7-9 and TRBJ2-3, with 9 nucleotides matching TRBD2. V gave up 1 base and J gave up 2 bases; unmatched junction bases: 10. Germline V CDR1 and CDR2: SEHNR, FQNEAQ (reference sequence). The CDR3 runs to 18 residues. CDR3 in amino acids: CASSLVRGGRAPTDTQYF. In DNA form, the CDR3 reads TGTGCCAGCAGCTTAGTCCGGGGCGGGAGGGCCCCCACAGATACGCAGTATTTT.